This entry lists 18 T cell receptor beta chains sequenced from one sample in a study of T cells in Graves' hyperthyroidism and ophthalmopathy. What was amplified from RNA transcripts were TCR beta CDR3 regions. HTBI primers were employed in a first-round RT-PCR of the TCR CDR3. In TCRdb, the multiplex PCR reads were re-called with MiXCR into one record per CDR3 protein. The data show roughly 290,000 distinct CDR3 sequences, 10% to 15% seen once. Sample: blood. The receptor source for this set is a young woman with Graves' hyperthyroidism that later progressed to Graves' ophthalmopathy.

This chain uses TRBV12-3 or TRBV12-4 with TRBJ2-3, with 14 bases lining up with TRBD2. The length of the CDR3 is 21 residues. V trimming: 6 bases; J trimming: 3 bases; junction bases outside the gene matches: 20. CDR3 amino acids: CASSGRGGLAGEEFGTDTQYF. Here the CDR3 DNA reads TGTGCCAGCAGCGGGAGGGGGGGACTAGCGGGAGAGGAGTTTGGGACAGATACGCAGTATTTT.

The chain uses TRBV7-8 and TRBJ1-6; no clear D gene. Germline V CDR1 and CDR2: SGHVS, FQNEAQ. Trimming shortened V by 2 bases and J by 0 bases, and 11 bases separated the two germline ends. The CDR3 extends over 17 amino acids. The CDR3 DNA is TGTGCCAGCAGCTTATCTCTTAGGAGCTCCTATAATTCACCCCTCCACTTT. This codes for CASSLSLRSSYNSPLHF.

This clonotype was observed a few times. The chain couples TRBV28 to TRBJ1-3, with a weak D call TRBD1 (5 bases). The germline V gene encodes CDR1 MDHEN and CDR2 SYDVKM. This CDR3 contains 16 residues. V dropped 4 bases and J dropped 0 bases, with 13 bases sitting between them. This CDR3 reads CASSSAGADSGNTIYF. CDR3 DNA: TGTGCCAGCAGTTCCGCTGGGGCGGACTCTGGAAACACCATATATTTT. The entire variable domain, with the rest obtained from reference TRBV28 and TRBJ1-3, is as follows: DVKVTQSSRYLVKRTGEKVFLECVQDMDHENMFWYRQDPGLGLRLIYFSYDVKMKEKGDIPEGYSVSREKKERFSLILESASTNQTSMYLCASSSAGADSGNTIYFGEGSWLTVV.

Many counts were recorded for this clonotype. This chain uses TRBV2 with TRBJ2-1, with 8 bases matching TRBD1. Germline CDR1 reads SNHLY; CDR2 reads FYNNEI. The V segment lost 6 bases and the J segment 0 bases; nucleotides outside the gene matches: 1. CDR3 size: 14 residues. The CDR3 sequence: CASSDRGSYNEQFF. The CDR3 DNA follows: TGTGCCAGCAGCGACAGGGGCTCCTACAATGAGCAGTTCTTC.

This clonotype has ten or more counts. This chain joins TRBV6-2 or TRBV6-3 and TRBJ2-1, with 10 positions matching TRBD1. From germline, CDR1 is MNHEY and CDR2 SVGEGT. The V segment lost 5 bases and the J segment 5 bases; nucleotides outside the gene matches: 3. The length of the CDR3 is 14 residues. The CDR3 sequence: CASSRTGGNNEQFF. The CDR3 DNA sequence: TGTGCCAGCAGTCGGACAGGGGGGAACAATGAGCAGTTCTTC.

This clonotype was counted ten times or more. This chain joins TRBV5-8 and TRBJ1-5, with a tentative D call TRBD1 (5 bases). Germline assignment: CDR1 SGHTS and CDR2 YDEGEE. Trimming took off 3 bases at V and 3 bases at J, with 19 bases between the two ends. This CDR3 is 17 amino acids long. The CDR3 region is CASSSRGIGLDNQPQHF. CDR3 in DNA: TGTGCCAGCAGCTCTAGGGGAATTGGACTGGACAATCAGCCCCAGCATTTT.

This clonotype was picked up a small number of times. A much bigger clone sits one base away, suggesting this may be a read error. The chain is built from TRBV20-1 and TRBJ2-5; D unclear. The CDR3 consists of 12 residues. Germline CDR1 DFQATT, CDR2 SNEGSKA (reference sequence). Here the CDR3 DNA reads TGCAGTGCTCAGGAAAGGCAAGGGACCCAGTACTTC. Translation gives CSAQERQGTQYF.

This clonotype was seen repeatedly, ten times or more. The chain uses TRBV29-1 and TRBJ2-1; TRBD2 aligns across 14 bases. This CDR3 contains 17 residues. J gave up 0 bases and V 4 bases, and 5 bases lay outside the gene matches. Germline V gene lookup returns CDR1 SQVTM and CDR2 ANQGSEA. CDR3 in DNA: TGCAGCGTTGGAGGACTAGCGGGAGGCAGCTCCTACAATGAGCAGTTCTTC. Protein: CSVGGLAGGSSYNEQFF.

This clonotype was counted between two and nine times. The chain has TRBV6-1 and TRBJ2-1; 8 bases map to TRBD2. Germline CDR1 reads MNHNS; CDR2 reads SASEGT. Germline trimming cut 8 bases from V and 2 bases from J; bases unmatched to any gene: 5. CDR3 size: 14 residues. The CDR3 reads CASAGGGTYNEQFF. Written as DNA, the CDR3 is TGTGCCAGCGCGGGGGGCGGTACCTACAATGAGCAGTTCTTC.

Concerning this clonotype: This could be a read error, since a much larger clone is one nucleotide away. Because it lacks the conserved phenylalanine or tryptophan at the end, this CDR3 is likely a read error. The CDR3 DNA follows: TGTGCCAGCAGCTTGGAGGGACAGGGTACCTACGAGCAGTACCTC. Translated: CASSLEGQGTYEQYL. The rearrangement joins TRBV5-5 to TRBJ2-7, with 9 bases matching TRBD1. Germline CDR1 is SGHKS and CDR2 is YYEKEE (reference sequence). Trimming cost V 0 bases and J 2 bases; bases outside gene matches: 3. There are 15 residues in the CDR3.

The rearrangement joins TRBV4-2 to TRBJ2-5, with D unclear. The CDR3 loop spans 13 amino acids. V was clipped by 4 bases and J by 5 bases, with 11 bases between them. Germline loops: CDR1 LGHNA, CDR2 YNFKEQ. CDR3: CASSLSLRETQYF. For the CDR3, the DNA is TGTGCCAGCAGCCTGAGTTTAAGGGAGACCCAGTACTTC.

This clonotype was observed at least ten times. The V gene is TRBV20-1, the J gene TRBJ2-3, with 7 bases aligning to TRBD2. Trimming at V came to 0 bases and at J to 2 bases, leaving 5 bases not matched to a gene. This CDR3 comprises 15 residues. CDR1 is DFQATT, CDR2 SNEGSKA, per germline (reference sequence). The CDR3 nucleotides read TGCAGTGCTAGAGATTTGCGGGAGAACACAGATACGCAGTATTTT. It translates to CSARDLRENTDTQYF.

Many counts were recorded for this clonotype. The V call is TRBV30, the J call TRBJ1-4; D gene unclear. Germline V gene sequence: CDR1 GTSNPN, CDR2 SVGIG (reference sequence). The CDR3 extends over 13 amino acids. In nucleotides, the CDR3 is TGTGCAGAATCGGGAGGGCTGGATGAAAAACTGTTTTTT. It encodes CAESGGLDEKLFF.

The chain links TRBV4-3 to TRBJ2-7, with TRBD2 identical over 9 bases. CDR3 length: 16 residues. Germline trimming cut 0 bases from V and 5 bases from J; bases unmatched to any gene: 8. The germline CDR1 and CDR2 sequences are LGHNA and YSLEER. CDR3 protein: CASSQDRIAGADEQYF. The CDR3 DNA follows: TGCGCCAGCAGCCAAGATAGAATAGCGGGAGCCGACGAGCAGTACTTC.

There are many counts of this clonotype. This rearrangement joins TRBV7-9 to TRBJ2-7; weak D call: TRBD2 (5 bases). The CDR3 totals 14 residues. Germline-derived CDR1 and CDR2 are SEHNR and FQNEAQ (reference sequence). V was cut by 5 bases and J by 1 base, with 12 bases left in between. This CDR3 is CASSPASGSYEQYF. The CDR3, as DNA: TGTGCCAGCAGCCCGGCCTCGGGGTCCTACGAGCAGTACTTC.

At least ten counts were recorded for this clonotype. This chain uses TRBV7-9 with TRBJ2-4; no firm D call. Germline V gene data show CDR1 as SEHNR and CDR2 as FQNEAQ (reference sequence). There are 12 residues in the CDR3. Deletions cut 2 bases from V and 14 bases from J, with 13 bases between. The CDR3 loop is CASSLSLDLKYF. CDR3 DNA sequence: TGTGCCAGCAGCTTATCACTGGACCTTAAGTACTTC.

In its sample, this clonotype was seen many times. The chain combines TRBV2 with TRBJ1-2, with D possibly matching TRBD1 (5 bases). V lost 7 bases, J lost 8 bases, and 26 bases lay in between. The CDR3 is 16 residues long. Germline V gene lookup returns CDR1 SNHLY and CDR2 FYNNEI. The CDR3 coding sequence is TGTGCCAGCAACCCGGGGCCACCGGGAAATAGCGGGGGCTACACCTTC. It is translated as CASNPGPPGNSGGYTF.

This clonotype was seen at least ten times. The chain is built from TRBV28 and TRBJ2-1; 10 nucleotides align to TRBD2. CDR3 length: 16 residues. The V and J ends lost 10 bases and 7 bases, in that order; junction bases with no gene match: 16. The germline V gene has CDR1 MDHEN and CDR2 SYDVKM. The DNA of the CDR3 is TGTGCCACAGCAGGATCAGCTAGCGGGAGTGAAAATGAGCAGTTCTTC. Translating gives CATAGSASGSENEQFF.